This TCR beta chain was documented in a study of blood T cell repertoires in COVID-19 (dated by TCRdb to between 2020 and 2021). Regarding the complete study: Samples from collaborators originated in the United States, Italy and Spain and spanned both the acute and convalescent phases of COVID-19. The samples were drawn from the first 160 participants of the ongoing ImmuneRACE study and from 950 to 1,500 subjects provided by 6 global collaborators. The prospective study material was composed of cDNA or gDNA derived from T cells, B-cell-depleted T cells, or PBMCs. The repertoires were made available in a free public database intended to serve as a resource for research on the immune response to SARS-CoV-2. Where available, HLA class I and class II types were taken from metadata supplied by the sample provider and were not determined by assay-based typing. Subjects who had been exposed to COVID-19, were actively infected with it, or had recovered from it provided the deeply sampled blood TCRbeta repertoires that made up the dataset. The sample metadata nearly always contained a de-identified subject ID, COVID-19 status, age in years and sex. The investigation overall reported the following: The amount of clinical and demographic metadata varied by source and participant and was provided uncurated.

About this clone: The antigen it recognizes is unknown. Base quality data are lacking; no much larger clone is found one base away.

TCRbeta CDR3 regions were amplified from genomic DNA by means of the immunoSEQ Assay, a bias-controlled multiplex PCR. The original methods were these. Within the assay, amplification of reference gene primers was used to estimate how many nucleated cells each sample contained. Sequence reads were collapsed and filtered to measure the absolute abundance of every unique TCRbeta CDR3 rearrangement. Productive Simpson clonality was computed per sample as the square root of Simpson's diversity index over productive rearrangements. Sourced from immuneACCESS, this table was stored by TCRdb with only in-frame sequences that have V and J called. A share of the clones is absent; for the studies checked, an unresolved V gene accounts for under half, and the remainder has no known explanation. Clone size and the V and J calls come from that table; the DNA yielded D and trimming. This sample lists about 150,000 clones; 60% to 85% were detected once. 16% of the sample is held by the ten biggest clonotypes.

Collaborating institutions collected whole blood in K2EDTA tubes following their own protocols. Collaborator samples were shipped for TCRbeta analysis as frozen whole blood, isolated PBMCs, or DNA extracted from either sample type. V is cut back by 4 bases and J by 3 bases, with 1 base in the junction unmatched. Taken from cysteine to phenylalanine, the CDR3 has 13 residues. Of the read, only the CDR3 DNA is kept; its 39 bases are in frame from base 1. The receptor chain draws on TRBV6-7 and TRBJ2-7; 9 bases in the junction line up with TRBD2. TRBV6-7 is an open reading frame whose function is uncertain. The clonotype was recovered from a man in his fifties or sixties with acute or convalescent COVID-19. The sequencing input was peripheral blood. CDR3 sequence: CASSLLAGYEQYF. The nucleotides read TGTGCCAGCAGTTTACTAGCGGGCTACGAGCAGTACTTC.